These T cell receptor beta chains were read from a single sample in a study of T cell responses to AZD1222 COVID-19 vaccine. Sequencing used immunoSEQ multiplex PCR; TCRdb keeps in-frame clones, though not all of them. The sample holds about 150,000 clones, roughly 87% seen once. The specimen was peripheral blood, collected on day 0 of AZD1222 vaccination. The receptor source for this set is an adult in good health. Both conserved end residues are part of each CDR3. Each record gives: V gene, CDR3 protein.

>TRBV7-2
CASSLSTNYGYTF
>TRBV9
CASSALSYGYTF
>TRBV6-1
CASSERSENSPLHF
>TRBV4-1
CASSQSTQASAQYF
>TRBV12-3/TRBV12-4
CASTQQADYGYTF
>TRBV18
CASSPPDRTRGYTF
>TRBV11-3
CASSPGGINYGYTF
>TRBV28
CASRMAADTQYF
>TRBV28
CASSPPGSNQPQHF
>TRBV5-4
CASSSQGYEQYF
>TRBV27
CASRKQGFGTEAFF
>TRBV9
CASSVVGDGYTF
>TRBV7-2
CASSLVGAGNGGELFF
>TRBV19
CASARDRYQPQHF
>TRBV15
CATSRDKGPSEKLFF
>TRBV27
CASSLLRTEELNEQFF
>TRBV12-3/TRBV12-4
CASSFRGHEQFF
>TRBV11-2
CASSFSGPYNEQFF
>TRBV7-3
CASSFFGETQYF
>TRBV5-1
CASTNRGIVTDTQYF
>TRBV9
CASSHPTSGINTGELFF
>TRBV7-6
CASSTLQGGGYTF
>TRBV28
CASSLLVSSYNEQFF
>TRBV19
CASSTGQGAGQRTDTQYF
>TRBV6-2/TRBV6-3
CASTPLREPTYEQYF
>TRBV28
CASRAGGSYVTEAFF
>TRBV11-2
CASSLVQGLNQETQYF
>TRBV6-1
CASRNNDGHPQHF
>TRBV6-5
CASSSLTNEKLFF